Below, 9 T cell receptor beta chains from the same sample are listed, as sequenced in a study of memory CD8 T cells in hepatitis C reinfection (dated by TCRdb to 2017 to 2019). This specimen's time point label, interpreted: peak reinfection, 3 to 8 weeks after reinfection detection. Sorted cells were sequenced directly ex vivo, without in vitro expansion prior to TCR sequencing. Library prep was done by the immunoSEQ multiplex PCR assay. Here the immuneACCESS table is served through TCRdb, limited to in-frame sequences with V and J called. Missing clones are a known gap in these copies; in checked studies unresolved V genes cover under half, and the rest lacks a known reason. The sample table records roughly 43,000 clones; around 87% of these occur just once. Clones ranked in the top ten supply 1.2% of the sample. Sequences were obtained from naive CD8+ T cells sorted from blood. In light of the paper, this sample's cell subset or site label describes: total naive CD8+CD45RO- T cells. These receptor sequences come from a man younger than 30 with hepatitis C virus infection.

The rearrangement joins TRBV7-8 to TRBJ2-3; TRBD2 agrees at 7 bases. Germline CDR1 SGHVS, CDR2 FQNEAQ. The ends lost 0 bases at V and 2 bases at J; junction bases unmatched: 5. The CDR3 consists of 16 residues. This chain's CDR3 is CASSLALGGDTDTQYF. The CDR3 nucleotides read TGTGCCAGCAGCTTAGCACTTGGGGGGGACACAGATACGCAGTATTTT.

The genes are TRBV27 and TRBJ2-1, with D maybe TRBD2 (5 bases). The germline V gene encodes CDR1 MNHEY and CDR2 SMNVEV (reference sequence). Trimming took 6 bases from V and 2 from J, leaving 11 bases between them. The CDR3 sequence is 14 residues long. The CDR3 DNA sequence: TGTGCCAGCAGCTATCGCGGGCCCTACAATGAGCAGTTCTTC. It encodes CASSYRGPYNEQFF.

The CDR3 is CASSGTVGNQPQHF. The DNA for the CDR3 is TGTGCCAGCAGTGGGACAGTTGGCAATCAGCCCCAGCATTTT. The J gene is TRBJ1-5, the V gene TRBV6-5; 7 positions agree with TRBD1. Germline assignment: CDR1 MNHEY and CDR2 SVGAGI. This CDR3 contains 14 residues. V dropped 5 bases and J dropped 2; count of bases not matched to a gene: 3.

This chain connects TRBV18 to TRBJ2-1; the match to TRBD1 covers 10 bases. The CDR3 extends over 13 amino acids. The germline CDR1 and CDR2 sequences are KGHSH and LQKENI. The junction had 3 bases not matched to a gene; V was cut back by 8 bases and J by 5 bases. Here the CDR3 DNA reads TGTGCCAGCGCCGGGACAGGGGACAATGAGCAGTTCTTC. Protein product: CASAGTGDNEQFF.

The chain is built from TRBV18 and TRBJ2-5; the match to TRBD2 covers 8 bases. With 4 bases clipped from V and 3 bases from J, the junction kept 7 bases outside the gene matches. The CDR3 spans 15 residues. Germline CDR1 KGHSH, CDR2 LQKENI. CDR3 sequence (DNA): TGTGCCAGCTCACGGTCCGGGACTAGGGAAGAGACCCAGTACTTC. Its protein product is CASSRSGTREETQYF.

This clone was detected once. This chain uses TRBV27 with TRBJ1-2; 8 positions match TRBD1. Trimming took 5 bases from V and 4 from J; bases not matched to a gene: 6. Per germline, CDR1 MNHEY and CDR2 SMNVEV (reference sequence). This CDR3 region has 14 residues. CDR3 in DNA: TGTGCCAGCAGTCTACAGGGGGTAGGCTATGGCTACACCTTC. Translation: CASSLQGVGYGYTF.

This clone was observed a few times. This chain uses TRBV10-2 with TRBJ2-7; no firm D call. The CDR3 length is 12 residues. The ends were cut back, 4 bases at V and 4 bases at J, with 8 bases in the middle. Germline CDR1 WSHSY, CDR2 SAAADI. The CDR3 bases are TGCGCCAGCAGTGGAGGCCTTTACGAGCAGTACGTC. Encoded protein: CASSGGLYEQYV.

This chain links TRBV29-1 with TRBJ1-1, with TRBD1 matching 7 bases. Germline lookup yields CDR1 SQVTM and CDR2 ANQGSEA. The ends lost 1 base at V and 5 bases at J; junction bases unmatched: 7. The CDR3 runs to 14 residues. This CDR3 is CSVEGEEGATEAFF. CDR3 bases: TGCAGCGTTGAAGGGGAGGAGGGGGCGACTGAAGCTTTCTTT.

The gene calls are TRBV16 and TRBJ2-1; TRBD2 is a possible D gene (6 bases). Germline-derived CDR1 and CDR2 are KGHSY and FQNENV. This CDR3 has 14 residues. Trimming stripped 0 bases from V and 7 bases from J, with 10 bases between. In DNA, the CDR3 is TGTGCCAGCAGCCAATCTGCACTAGCTAATGAGCAGTTCTTC. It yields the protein CASSQSALANEQFF.